This TCR beta chain stems from a study of tumor-infiltrating lymphocytes in primary liver carcinoma. Across the whole study: Patients were both men and women, whose ages ran from 30 to 69 years. General study points: Relative to tumor region pairs, the tumor-adjacent and tumor-blood pairs showed overlap that was lower. Relative to blood, tumors carried a significantly larger fraction of the repertoire in their top 250 clones (p = 0.039).

With 6 bases removed from V and 2 bases from J, the gap between germline ends came to 15 bases. The CDR3 extends over 14 amino acids. The germline CDR1 and CDR2 sequences are SQVTM and ANQGSEA. TCR beta cDNA was prepared out of around 460 ng total RNA by means of a constant-region primer. Three nested multiplex PCR rounds of slightly modified ARM-PCR generated TCR beta libraries. The two initial PCR rounds, roughly 9 cycles each, used TRBV1-TRBV30 forward and C-beta reverse primers. TCRdb re-called the multiplex PCR reads through MiXCR, storing one row per CDR3 protein. The sample consists of approximately 37,000 distinct CDR3 sequences, approximately 71% of them appearing once. Remarks on this clonotype: Its antigen is not identified. This could be a read error, since a much larger clone is one nucleotide away.

For each extraction, RNA and DNA were obtained together from about 20-30 mg of unsorted bulk tissue. Patients showed chronic HBV infection and an absence of prior treatment. This receptor was taken from a man in his forties with primary liver carcinoma and hepatitis B virus infection. The chain joins TRBV29-1 to TRBJ2-3; possibly TRBD2 for D (5 bases). Sequences were obtained from tumor-adjacent normal liver tissue. CDR3 DNA sequence: TGCAGCGTCGGCCCAACTAGTAACACAGATACGCAGTATTTT. Its translation: CSVGPTSNTDTQYF.